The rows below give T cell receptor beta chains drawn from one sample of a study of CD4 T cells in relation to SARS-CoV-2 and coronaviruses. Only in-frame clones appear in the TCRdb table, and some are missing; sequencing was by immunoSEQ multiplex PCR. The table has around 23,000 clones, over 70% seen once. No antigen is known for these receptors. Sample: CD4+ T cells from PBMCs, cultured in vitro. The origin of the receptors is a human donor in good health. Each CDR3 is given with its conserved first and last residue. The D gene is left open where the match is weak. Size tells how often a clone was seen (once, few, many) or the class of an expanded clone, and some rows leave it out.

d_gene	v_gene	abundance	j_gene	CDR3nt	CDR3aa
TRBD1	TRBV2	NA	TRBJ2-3	TGTGCCAGCAGGTACCCAATTTACCCGGGACAGCAAAAGACAGATACGCAGTATTTT	CASRYPIYPGQQKTDTQYF
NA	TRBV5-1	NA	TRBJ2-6	TGCGCCAGCAGCTTGACGTTTCCCTCTGGGGCCAACGTCCTGACTTTC	CASSLTFPSGANVLTF
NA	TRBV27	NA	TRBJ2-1	TGTGCCAGCAGTTTATTCCGACCTGGGGATCCCTACAATGAGCAGTTCTTC	CASSLFRPGDPYNEQFF
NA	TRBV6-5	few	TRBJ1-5	TGTGCCAGCAGTAGCAGGGATGCGGGCAATCAGCCCCAGCATTTT	CASSSRDAGNQPQHF
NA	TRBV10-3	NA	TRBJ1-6	TGTGCCATCAGTGAGCAGCCAAATAATTCACCCCTCCACTTT	CAISEQPNNSPLHF
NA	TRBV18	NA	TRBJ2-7	TGTGCCAGCTCACCACTCAGGAATGCCTACGAGCAGTACTTC	CASSPLRNAYEQYF
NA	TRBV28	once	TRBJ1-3	TGTGCCAGCAGAGGAGACAGGATCGCCTCTGGAAACACCATATATTTT	CASRGDRIASGNTIYF
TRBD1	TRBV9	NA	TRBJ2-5	TGTGCCAGCAGCCCTACAGGGGGTGTTGGGGAGACCCAGTACTTC	CASSPTGGVGETQYF
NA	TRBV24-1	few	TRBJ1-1	TGTGCCACCAGTGATTTGTGGGAGAACACTGAAGCTTTCTTT	CATSDLWENTEAFF
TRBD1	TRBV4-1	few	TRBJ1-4	TGCGCCAGCAGCCAGAGTGCCCCAGGGGGCTTTGAAAAACTGTTTTTT	CASSQSAPGGFEKLFF
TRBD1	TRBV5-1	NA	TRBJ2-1	TGCGCCAGCAGCTTGGTCGGGACAGGCTACAATGAGCAGTTCTTC	CASSLVGTGYNEQFF
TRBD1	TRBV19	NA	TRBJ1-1	TGTGCCAGTAGCGTGATCCGGGGACAGGGGGGGACTGAAGCTTTCTTT	CASSVIRGQGGTEAFF
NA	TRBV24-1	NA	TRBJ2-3	TGTGCCACCAGTGATTTTGGAGGGATGATGGATACGCAGTATTTT	CATSDFGGMMDTQYF
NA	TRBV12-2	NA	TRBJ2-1	TGTGCAAGTCGCTCTGGGCGGGACCCCCCCTACAATGAGCAGTTCTTC	CASRSGRDPPYNEQFF
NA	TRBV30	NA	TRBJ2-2	TGTGCCTGGAGTAATGCTAGACAATACACCGGGGAGCTGTTTTTT	CAWSNARQYTGELFF
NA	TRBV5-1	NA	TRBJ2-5	TGCGCCAGCAGCTTGGCCTTGGAGACCCAGTACTTC	CASSLALETQYF
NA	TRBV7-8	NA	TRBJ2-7	TGTGCCAGCAGCGTGGGGACGGTTGACTCCTACGAGCAGTACTTC	CASSVGTVDSYEQYF
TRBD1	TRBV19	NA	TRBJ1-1	TGTGCCAGTAGTACGGACAGGGAGAACACTGAAGCTTTCTTT	CASSTDRENTEAFF
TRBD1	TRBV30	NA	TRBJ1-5	TGTGCCTGGACCACGGGACAGGGGGACAATCAGCCCCAGCATTTT	CAWTTGQGDNQPQHF